Presented here are 27 T cell receptor beta chains from one specimen sequenced in a study of OX40 agonist ivuxolimab in advanced cancers. Receptor amplification or capture employed the immunoSEQ multiplex PCR assay. TCRdb's version of the immuneACCESS table is confined to in-frame rearrangements and falls short of the full clone set. An unresolved V gene accounts for under half of the shortfall where checked; the remainder is of unknown origin. The sample table holds over 70,000 clones, of which roughly 89% were seen once. The ten largest clonotypes hold around 0.19% of the sample. Here the sequenced sample was CD4+ or CD8+ T cells sorted from blood, taken in a trial of the OX40 agonist ivuxolimab. The origin of the receptors is an adult with an advanced solid tumor such as melanoma, head and neck, liver or kidney cancer.

The sample holds a few counts of this clone. This chain joins TRBV7-2 and TRBJ2-1; TRBD2 agrees at 12 bases. The CDR3 runs 14 residues. The germline CDR1 and CDR2 sequences are SGHTA and FQGNSA. Trimming took 5 bases from V and 8 from J; bases not matched to a gene: 4. In DNA form, the CDR3 reads TGTGCCAGCAGCCTGACTAGCGGGAGCCATGAGCAGTTCTTC. Its translation: CASSLTSGSHEQFF. Based on the CDR3 plus reference TRBV7-2 and TRBJ2-1, the full variable domain is GAGVSQSPSNKVTEKGKDVELRCDPISGHTALYWYRQSLGQGLEFLIYFQGNSAPDKSGLPSDRFSAERTGGSVSTLTIQRTQQEDSAVYLCASSLTSGSHEQFFGPGTRLTVL.

The chain has TRBV6-1 and TRBJ2-7; 11 bases agree with TRBD2. CDR1 MNHNS and CDR2 SASEGT come from the germline V gene. Germline trimming cut 2 bases from V and 6 bases from J; bases unmatched to any gene: 6. CDR3 length: 15 amino acids. In DNA form, the CDR3 reads TGTGCCAGCAGTGAACCTAGCGGGGGGCTCGGCGAGCAGTACGTC. Translation: CASSEPSGGLGEQYV.

This rearrangement joins TRBV5-4 to TRBJ2-5, with 8 bases aligning to TRBD1. Germline V gives CDR1 SGHNT, CDR2 YYREEE (reference sequence). There are 13 residues in the CDR3. The J segment lost 4 bases and the V segment lost 4 bases, leaving 3 bases of the junction unmatched. The CDR3 DNA follows: TGTGCCAGCAGCGCGGACAGGGCAGAGACCCAGTACTTC. Translated, it gives CASSADRAETQYF.

V gene TRBV5-1 combines with J gene TRBJ2-2, with TRBD1 identical over 8 bases. The CDR3 consists of 14 residues. V trimming: 3 bases; J trimming: 7 bases; junction bases outside the gene matches: 5. CDR1 and CDR2 from the germline V gene are SGHRS and YFSETQ. The CDR3 loop is CASSSDRGYGELFF. CDR3 nucleotides: TGCGCCAGCAGCTCCGACAGGGGCTACGGGGAGCTGTTTTTT.

The rearrangement joins TRBV11-2 to TRBJ2-7, with D maybe TRBD1 (5 bases). This CDR3 contains 15 residues. Trimming took 2 bases from V and 5 from J, leaving 16 bases between them. Germline V gene sequence: CDR1 SGHAT, CDR2 FQNNGV. The CDR3 loop reads CASSLSIGQGHEQYV. Here the CDR3 DNA reads TGTGCCAGCAGCTTAAGTATAGGGCAGGGCCACGAGCAGTACGTC.

The rearrangement joins TRBV14 to TRBJ2-3, with D perhaps matching TRBD1 (5 bases). Trimming shortened V by 5 bases and J by 6 bases, and 6 bases separated the two germline ends. The CDR3 length is 11 residues. CDR1 is SGHDN and CDR2 is FVKESK in the germline V gene. The CDR3 DNA sequence: TGTGCCAGCAGCTCAGGGGATACGCAGTATTTT. Translation: CASSSGDTQYF. The whole variable domain, filled in from reference TRBV14 and TRBJ2-3, reads EAGVTQFPSHSVIEKGQTVTLRCDPISGHDNLYWYRRVMGKEIKFLLHFVKESKQDESGMPNNRFLAERTGGTYSTLKVQPAELEDSGVYFCASSSGDTQYFGPGTRLTVL.

The chain links TRBV30 to TRBJ1-5; a weak D match, TRBD1 (5 bases). CDR3 length: 13 residues. Germline V gene lookup returns CDR1 GTSNPN and CDR2 SVGIG (reference sequence). V was cut by 3 bases and J by 6 bases, with 12 bases left in between. The CDR3 loop reads CAWSPKGFQPQHF. DNA for the CDR3: TGTGCCTGGAGCCCAAAGGGGTTTCAGCCCCAGCATTTT.

This clone was picked up one time. The V gene is TRBV9, the J gene TRBJ1-4; TRBD1 matches at 8 bases. The germline V gene encodes CDR1 SGDLS and CDR2 YYNGEE. This CDR3 is built from 14 residues. J was trimmed by 8 bases and V by 3 bases; bases with no gene match: 6. Here the CDR3 reads CASSGPGGQEKLFF. The CDR3 DNA reads as TGTGCCAGCAGCGGACCAGGGGGCCAAGAAAAACTGTTTTTT.

This chain links TRBV10-3 with TRBJ2-3; 12 nucleotides line up with TRBD2. Germline-derived CDR1 and CDR2 are ENHRY and SYGVKD. The CDR3 is made up of 17 amino acids. V trimming: 0 bases; J trimming: 4 bases; junction bases outside the gene matches: 5. DNA for the CDR3: TGTGCCATCAGTGAGTCTGGACTAGCGGGACAACCAGATACGCAGTATTTT. Translating it yields CAISESGLAGQPDTQYF.

This chain joins TRBV10-3 and TRBJ2-1, with 9 bases matching TRBD2. Germline trimming cut 10 bases from V and 8 bases from J; bases unmatched to any gene: 6. This CDR3 contains 12 residues. Germline assignment: CDR1 ENHRY and CDR2 SYGVKD. The CDR3 here is CATHSGSHEQFF. The CDR3, as DNA: TGTGCCACCCATAGCGGGAGCCATGAGCAGTTCTTC.

The chain has TRBV18 and TRBJ1-1; D not certain. The V gene's germline CDR1 is KGHSH and CDR2 LQKENI. The CDR3 covers 16 residues. Trimming took 4 bases from V and 0 from J, leaving 15 bases between them. The CDR3 protein is CASSQNSILMNTEAFF. CDR3 coding DNA: TGTGCCAGCTCACAGAACTCGATCCTTATGAACACTGAAGCTTTCTTT.

This chain joins TRBV7-3 and TRBJ2-5; D ambiguous. CDR1 SGHTA and CDR2 FQGTGA come from the germline V gene. The V gene lost 2 bases and the J gene lost 1 base, with 5 bases spanning the gap. The CDR3 covers 13 residues. The CDR3 DNA reads as TGTGCCAGCAGCTTAGACTTCCAAGAGACCCAGTACTTC. It yields the protein CASSLDFQETQYF.

This chain links TRBV7-3 with TRBJ2-1; tentative D call: TRBD2 (6 bases). The V end was cut by 0 bases, the J end by 8 bases, with 11 bases between. CDR3 length: 14 amino acids. Germline V gives CDR1 SGHTA, CDR2 FQGTGA. This CDR3 reads CASSLTGSWDEQFF. The CDR3 nucleotides read TGTGCCAGCAGCTTAACCGGGAGTTGGGATGAGCAGTTCTTC.

The chain uses TRBV28 and TRBJ1-1; no reliable D call. CDR3 size: 15 residues. Germline CDR1 and CDR2: MDHEN and SYDVKM. Trimming shortened V by 4 bases and J by 1 base, and 13 bases separated the two germline ends. The CDR3 DNA reads TGTGCCAGCAGTTCGCCCCCCCTCGGGAACACTGAAGCTTTCTTT. Its protein is CASSSPPLGNTEAFF.

This clone occurred once. The rearrangement uses TRBV19 and TRBJ1-1, with no clear D. V was cut by 6 bases and J by 2 bases, with 13 bases left in between. CDR1 and CDR2 (germline): LNHDA, SQIVND (reference sequence). The CDR3 length is 14 residues. This CDR3 is CASSPLFLNTEAFF. The CDR3 nucleotides are TGTGCCAGTAGCCCCCTTTTCCTTAACACTGAAGCTTTCTTT.

The chain combines TRBV18 with TRBJ1-1, with unresolved D. Germline V gene data show CDR1 as KGHSH and CDR2 as LQKENI. V lost 3 bases and J lost 4, with 12 bases in between. The CDR3 consists of 14 residues. CDR3 bases: TGTGCCAGCTCACCTCTAGCCTGGGGCACTGAAGCTTTCTTT. Its protein is CASSPLAWGTEAFF.

The chain employs TRBV11-2 and TRBJ1-2; no firm D call. Per germline, CDR1 SGHAT and CDR2 FQNNGV. The CDR3 runs to 15 residues. V lost 0 bases, J lost 3 bases, and 11 bases lay in between. The CDR3 coding sequence is TGTGCCAGCAGCTTAGATGGGGTAGCTGACTATGGCTACACCTTC. It codes for CASSLDGVADYGYTF.

V and J are TRBV27 and TRBJ2-5; 8 bases agree with TRBD1. The V gene's germline CDR1 is MNHEY and CDR2 SMNVEV (reference sequence). The CDR3 loop spans 14 amino acids. V was pared by 5 bases and J by 5 bases, with 7 bases of the junction left unmatched. The CDR3 sequence is CASSMTGVLETQYF. Written as DNA, the CDR3 is TGTGCCAGCAGTATGACAGGGGTATTGGAGACCCAGTACTTC.

V usage is TRBV18 and J usage is TRBJ1-5; D not certain. The CDR3 spans 14 residues. Germline CDR1 reads KGHSH; CDR2 reads LQKENI. V gave up 6 bases and J gave up 1 base, with 10 bases separating them. DNA of the CDR3: TGTGCCAGCTCGCTCGCCGGCAGCAATCAGCCCCAGCATTTT. Translation gives CASSLAGSNQPQHF.

This clone showed up just a few times. The chain joins TRBV7-8 to TRBJ2-4; TRBD1 matches 7 bases. With 5 bases clipped from V and 4 bases from J, the junction kept 8 bases outside the gene matches. This CDR3 is 15 amino acids long. The germline V gene encodes CDR1 SGHVS and CDR2 FQNEAQ. This CDR3 is CASSLTNRGKNIQYF. DNA of the CDR3: TGTGCCAGCAGCCTCACAAACAGGGGAAAAAACATTCAGTACTTC.

This chain connects TRBV18 to TRBJ2-5, with D unclear. Germline values: CDR1 KGHSH, CDR2 LQKENI. The CDR3 is 13 residues long. V was clipped by 4 bases and J by 4 bases, with 10 bases between them. The CDR3 bases are TGTGCCAGCTCACGAATCCAGCGAGAGACCCAGTACTTC. This codes for CASSRIQRETQYF.

The J gene is TRBJ1-5, the V gene TRBV19; no clear D. The V end was cut by 9 bases, the J end by 5 bases, with 14 bases between. The germline gives CDR1 LNHDA, CDR2 SQIVND (reference sequence). This CDR3 is built from 13 residues. CDR3 DNA sequence: TGTGCCAGGGGAGACCCCCGGGATCAGCCCCAGCATTTT. Its translation is CARGDPRDQPQHF.

The chain carries TRBV5-1 and TRBJ2-5; D may correspond to TRBD1 or TRBD2 (6 bases each). The CDR3 spans 13 residues. Trimming left V 7 bases short and J 1 base short, with 11 bases between. CDR1 and CDR2 from the germline V gene are SGHRS and YFSETQ. CDR3 sequence reads: CASGGGVQETQYF. CDR3 bases: TGCGCCAGCGGGGGCGGGGTCCAAGAGACCCAGTACTTC.

The chain employs TRBV11-3 and TRBJ2-5, with TRBD2 as a possible D gene (5 bases). Germline assignment: CDR1 SGHNT and CDR2 YENEEA. The CDR3 runs to 13 residues. V dropped 5 bases and J dropped 5 bases, with 12 bases sitting between them. In DNA form, the CDR3 reads TGTGCCAGCAGCCCCGCCGGGGAGGAGACCCAGTACTTC. As protein: CASSPAGEETQYF.

The V and J genes are TRBV19 and TRBJ2-1, with no clear D. Germline CDR1 LNHDA, CDR2 SQIVND (reference sequence). The CDR3 spans 16 residues. Trimming cost V 5 bases and J 1 base, with 15 bases left between them. The CDR3 loop reads CASSGQQVGSYNEQFF. The CDR3 DNA follows: TGTGCCAGTAGTGGTCAGCAGGTAGGGTCCTACAATGAGCAGTTCTTC.

A word on this clone: This same CDR3 is encoded by further DNA sequences in the sample. This chain connects TRBV29-1 to TRBJ2-1; 10 bases line up with TRBD1. The V gene end was trimmed by 8 bases and the J gene end by 8 bases; junction bases not matched to a gene: 6. The CDR3 is 12 residues long. Germline V gives CDR1 SQVTM, CDR2 ANQGSEA. CDR3 nucleotide sequence: TGCAGCTCGGGACAGGGGCGACATGAGCAGTTCTTC. This encodes CSSGQGRHEQFF.

In its sample, this clone was seen a few times. This sequence joins TRBV2 and TRBJ2-7; no firm D call. This CDR3 spans 12 amino acids. Between the trimmed V and J ends, which lost 2 bases and 11 bases, there was a span of 13 bases. Germline V gene lookup returns CDR1 SNHLY and CDR2 FYNNEI. CDR3 nucleotides: TGTGCCAGCAGTGAATATAGGCATTTCGAGTACTTC. Its translation: CASSEYRHFEYF.